This TCR beta chain came from a study of cytomegalovirus exposure and HLA in healthy donors. Study-level results: Associated with HLA alleles at 0.05 false discovery rate in a later analysis were about 17,000 TCR beta sequences.

Worth noting for this clone: What it binds is not known.

This donor's record omits CMV serostatus. Both 60 Vbeta primers and 13 Jbeta primers went into the PCR. Sequenced by immunoSEQ multiplex PCR; TCRdb stores in-frame clones only, minus some. In the table there are around 91,000 clones, roughly two thirds of which are singletons. This clonotype was obtained from a human donor in good health. Source material: PBMCs.

CDR3 amino acids: CAISERASGASYEQYF. CDR3 DNA: TGTGCCATCAGTGAGCGGGCTAGCGGGGCCTCCTACGAGCAGTACTTC. J is TRBJ2-7 and V is TRBV10-3; 9 bases agree with TRBD2. V trimming: 2 bases; J trimming: 0 bases; junction bases outside the gene matches: 5. CDR1 and CDR2 from the germline V gene are ENHRY and SYGVKD. This CDR3 region has 16 residues.